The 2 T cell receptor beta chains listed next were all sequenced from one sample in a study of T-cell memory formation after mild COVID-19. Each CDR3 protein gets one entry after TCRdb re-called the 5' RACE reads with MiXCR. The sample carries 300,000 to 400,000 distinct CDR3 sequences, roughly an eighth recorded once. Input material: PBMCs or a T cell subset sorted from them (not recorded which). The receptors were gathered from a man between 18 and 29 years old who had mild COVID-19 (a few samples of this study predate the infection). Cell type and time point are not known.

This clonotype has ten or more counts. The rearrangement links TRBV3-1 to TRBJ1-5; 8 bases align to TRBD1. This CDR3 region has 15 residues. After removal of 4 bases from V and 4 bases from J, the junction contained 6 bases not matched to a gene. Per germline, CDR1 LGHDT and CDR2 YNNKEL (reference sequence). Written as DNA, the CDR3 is TGTGCCAGCAGCCTGGGGACAGGCCATAATCAGCCCCAGCATTTT. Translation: CASSLGTGHNQPQHF.

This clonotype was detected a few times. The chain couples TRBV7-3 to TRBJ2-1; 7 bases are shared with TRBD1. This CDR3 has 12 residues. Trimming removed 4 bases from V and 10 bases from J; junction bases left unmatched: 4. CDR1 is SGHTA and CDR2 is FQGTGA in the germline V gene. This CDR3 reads CASSSPGQEQFF. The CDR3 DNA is TGTGCCAGCAGCTCACCGGGACAGGAGCAGTTCTTC.